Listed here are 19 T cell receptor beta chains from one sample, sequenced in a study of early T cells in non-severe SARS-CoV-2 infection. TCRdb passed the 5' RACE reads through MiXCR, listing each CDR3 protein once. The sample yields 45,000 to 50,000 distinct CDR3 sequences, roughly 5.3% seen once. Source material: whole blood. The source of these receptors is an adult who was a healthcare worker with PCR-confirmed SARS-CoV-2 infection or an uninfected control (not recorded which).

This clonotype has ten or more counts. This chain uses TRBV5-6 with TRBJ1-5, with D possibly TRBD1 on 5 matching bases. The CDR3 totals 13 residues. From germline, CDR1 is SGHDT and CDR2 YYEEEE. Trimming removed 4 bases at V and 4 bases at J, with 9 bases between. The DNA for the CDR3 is TGTGCCAGCAGCAGGGACGCGAATCAGCCCCAGCATTTT. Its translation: CASSRDANQPQHF.

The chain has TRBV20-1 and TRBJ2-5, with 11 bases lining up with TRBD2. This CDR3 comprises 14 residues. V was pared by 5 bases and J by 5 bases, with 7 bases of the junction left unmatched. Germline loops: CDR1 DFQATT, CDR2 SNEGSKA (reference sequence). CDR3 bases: TGCAGTGCTCTTAGCGGGAGGGCCGGTGAGACCCAGTACTTC. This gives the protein CSALSGRAGETQYF.

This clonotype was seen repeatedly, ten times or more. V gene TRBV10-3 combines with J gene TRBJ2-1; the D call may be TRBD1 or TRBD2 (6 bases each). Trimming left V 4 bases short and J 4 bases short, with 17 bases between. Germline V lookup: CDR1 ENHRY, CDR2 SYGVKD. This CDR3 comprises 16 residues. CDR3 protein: CAISGTVVADYNEQFF. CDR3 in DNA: TGTGCCATCAGTGGGACAGTGGTAGCGGATTACAATGAGCAGTTCTTC.

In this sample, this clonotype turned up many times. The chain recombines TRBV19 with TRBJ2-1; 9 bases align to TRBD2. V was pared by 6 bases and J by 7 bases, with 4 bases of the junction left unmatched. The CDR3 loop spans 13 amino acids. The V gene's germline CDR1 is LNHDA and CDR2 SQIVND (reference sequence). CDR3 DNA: TGTGCCAGTAGGGGACTAGCCAGGAATGAGCAGTTCTTC. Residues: CASRGLARNEQFF.

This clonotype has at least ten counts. The CDR3 sequence: CASSLGLRTDTQYF. For the CDR3, the DNA is TGTGCCAGTAGTCTAGGGCTTCGCACAGATACGCAGTATTTT. The chain recombines TRBV19 with TRBJ2-3, with unresolved D. The CDR3 sequence is 14 residues long. With 5 bases removed from V and 1 base from J, the gap between germline ends came to 10 bases. Germline CDR1 and CDR2: LNHDA and SQIVND (reference sequence). Full variable domain (rest looked up from reference TRBV19 and TRBJ2-3): DGGITQSPKYLFRKEGQNVTLSCEQNLNHDAMYWYRQDPGQGLRLIYYSQIVNDFQKGDIAEGYSVSREKKESFPLTVTSAQKNPTAFYLCASSLGLRTDTQYFGPGTRLTVL.

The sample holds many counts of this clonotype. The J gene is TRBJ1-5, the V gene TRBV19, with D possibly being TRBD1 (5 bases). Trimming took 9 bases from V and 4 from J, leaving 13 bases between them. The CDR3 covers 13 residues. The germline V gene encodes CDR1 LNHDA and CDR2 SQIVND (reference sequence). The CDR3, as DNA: TGTGCCAGCCAAGACGGGGGGAATCAGCCCCAGCATTTT. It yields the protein CASQDGGNQPQHF.

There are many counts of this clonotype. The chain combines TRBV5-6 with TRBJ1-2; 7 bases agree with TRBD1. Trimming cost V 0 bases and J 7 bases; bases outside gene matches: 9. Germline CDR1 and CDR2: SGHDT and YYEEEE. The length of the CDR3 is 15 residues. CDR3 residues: CASSLDPGGLVGYTF. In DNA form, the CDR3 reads TGTGCCAGCAGCTTGGATCCAGGGGGACTTGTTGGCTACACCTTC.

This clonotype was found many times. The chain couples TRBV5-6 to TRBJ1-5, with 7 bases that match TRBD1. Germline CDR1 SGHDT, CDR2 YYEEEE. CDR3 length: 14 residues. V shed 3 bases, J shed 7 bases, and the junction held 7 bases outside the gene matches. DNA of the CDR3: TGTGCCAGCAGCTCACAGGGGAGGCGACAGCCCCAGCATTTT. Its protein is CASSSQGRRQPQHF.

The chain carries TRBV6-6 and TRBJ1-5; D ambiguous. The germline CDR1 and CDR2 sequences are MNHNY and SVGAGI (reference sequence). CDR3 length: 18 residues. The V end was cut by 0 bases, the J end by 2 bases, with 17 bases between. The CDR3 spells CASSYSRQNVHRNQPQHF. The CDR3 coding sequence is TGTGCCAGCAGTTACTCCCGGCAGAACGTACACCGCAATCAGCCCCAGCATTTT.

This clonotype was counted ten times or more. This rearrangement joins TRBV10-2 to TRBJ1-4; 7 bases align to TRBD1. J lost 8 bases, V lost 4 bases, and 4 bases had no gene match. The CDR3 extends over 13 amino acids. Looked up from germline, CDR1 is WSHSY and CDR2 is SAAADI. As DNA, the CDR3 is TGCGCCAGCAGTGGACAGGGCCGGGAAAAACTGTTTTTT. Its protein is CASSGQGREKLFF.

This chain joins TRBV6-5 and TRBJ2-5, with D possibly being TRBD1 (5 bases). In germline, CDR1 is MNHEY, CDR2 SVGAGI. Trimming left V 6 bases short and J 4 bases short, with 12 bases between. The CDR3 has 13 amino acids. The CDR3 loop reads CASSQGRAETQYF. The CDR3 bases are TGTGCCAGCAGCCAGGGCCGGGCAGAGACCCAGTACTTC.

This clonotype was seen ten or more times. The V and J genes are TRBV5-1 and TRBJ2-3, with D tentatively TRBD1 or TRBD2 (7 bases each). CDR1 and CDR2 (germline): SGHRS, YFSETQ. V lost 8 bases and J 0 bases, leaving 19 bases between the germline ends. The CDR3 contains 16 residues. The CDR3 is CASSTGRASSTDTQYF. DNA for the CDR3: TGCGCCAGTTCGACAGGGAGGGCCTCTAGCACAGATACGCAGTATTTT.

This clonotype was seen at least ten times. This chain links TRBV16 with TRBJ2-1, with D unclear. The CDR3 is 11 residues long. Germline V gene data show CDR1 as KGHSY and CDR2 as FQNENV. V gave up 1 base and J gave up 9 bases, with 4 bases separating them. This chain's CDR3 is CASSQFGEQFF. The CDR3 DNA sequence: TGTGCCAGCAGCCAATTCGGTGAGCAGTTCTTC.

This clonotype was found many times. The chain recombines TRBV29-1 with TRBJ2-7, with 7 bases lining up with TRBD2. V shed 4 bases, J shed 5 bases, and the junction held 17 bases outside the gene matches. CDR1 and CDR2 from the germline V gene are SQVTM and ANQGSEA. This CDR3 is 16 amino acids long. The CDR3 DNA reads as TGCAGCGTTGGGGATGGGAGGGCCACGAGGATCCACGAGCAGTACTTC. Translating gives CSVGDGRATRIHEQYF.

This chain's CDR3 is CASSPPLDSRNEKLFF. The CDR3 region has the DNA TGCGCCAGCAGTCCACCCCTGGACAGCCGAAATGAAAAACTGTTTTTT. The chain links TRBV10-2 to TRBJ1-4; tentative D call: TRBD1 (6 bases). V lost 5 bases and J lost 5, with 18 bases in between. The CDR3 length is 16 residues. The V gene's germline CDR1 is WSHSY and CDR2 SAAADI.

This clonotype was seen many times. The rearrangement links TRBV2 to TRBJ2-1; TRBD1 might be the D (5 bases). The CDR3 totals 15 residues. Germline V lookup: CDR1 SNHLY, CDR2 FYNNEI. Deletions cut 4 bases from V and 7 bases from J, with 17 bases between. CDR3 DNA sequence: TGTGCCAGCAGTGGGGGATTGACAGCCCCGAATGAGCAGTTCTTC. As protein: CASSGGLTAPNEQFF.

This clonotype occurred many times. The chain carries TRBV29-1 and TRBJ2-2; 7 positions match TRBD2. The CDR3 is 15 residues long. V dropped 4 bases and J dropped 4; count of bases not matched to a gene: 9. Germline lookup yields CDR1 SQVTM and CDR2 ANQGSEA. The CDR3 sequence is CSVGEPGGGTGELFF. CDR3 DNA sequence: TGCAGCGTTGGCGAGCCGGGGGGAGGCACCGGGGAGCTGTTTTTT.

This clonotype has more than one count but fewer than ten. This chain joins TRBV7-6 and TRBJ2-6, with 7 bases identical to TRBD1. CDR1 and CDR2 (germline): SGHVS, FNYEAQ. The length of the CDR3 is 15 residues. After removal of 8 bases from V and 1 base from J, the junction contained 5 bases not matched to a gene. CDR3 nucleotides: TGTGCCAGCCGACAGGGTTCTTCTGGGGCCAACGTCCTGACTTTC. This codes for CASRQGSSGANVLTF.

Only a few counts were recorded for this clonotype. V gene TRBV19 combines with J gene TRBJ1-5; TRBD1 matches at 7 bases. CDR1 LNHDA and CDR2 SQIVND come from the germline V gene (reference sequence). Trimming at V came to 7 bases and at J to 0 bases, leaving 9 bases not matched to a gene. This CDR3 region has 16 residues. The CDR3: CASKRTGPFSNQPQHF. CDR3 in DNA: TGTGCCAGTAAAAGGACAGGACCCTTTAGCAATCAGCCCCAGCATTTT.